This TCR beta chain was obtained from a study of metastatic and nonmetastatic thyroid tumors. A word on this clone: Antigen unknown.

All patients reached thyroid surgery having received no treatment beforehand. TCRdb re-analyzed the PCR reads through MiXCR. The table records about 20,000 clones, around a third of them present only once. Study observations and caveats: Reported TCR beta diversity, measured in blood and tumor, was significantly higher for malignant thyroid tumors than for benign nodules.

The sequence derives from a female donor with papillary thyroid cancer or a benign thyroid nodule (not recorded which). Some clones in this sample may be carry-over from other donors' samples. Sequencing was done on a sample of blood.

In DNA, the CDR3 is TGTGCCAGCAGCTTAGACGGCTATGGCTACACCTTC. Protein sequence: CASSLDGYGYTF. The V gene is TRBV7-2, the J gene TRBJ1-2; the D is unclear. This CDR3 spans 12 amino acids. Germline assignment: CDR1 SGHTA and CDR2 FQGNSA. Trimming pared 1 base from V and 4 bases from J, leaving 4 bases between.